These 21 T cell receptor beta chains originate from one sample sequenced in a study of blood T cells in healthy people across ages. A J-beta primer mix and a sample-barcoded 5' primer were used in a second PCR of roughly 6 to 12 cycles. TCRdb ran MiXCR on the 5' RACE reads and lists one entry per CDR3 protein. The sample yields about 1.1 million distinct CDR3 sequences, more than 30% seen once. The specimen was blood. Receptors originate from a man aged 18-30 years in good health.

This clonotype came up a few times. V gene TRBV28 combines with J gene TRBJ2-5, with D uncertain. The CDR3 is 14 amino acids. CDR1 MDHEN and CDR2 SYDVKM come from the germline V gene. With 2 bases removed from V and 4 bases from J, the gap between germline ends came to 11 bases. CDR3 loop: CASSLGSERETQYF. DNA for the CDR3: TGTGCCAGCAGTTTAGGATCGGAGAGAGAGACCCAGTACTTC.

The table lists this clonotype with a few counts. This rearrangement joins TRBV5-1 to TRBJ1-1; 7 bases are shared with TRBD1. V trimming: 4 bases; J trimming: 8 bases; junction bases outside the gene matches: 11. In germline, CDR1 is SGHRS, CDR2 YFSETQ. The CDR3 spans 14 residues. The CDR3 coding sequence is TGCGCCAGCAGCCCCACCACAGGGGAAAACGAAGCTTTCTTT. Encoded protein: CASSPTTGENEAFF.

As concerns this clonotype: One junction end does not reproduce the germline sequence, and a read error may be involved. The chain links TRBV29-1 to TRBJ2-3; D gene unclear. Germline-derived CDR1 and CDR2 are SQVTM and ANQGSEA. This CDR3 comprises 13 residues. The CDR3, as DNA: TGCAACGTTTGTGGCAGGTTCACAGATACACAGTATTTT. This sequence encodes CNVCGRFTDTQYF.

J is TRBJ2-1 and V is TRBV20-1; D gene ambiguous. With 4 bases removed from V and 8 bases from J, the gap between germline ends came to 15 bases. Germline V gene sequence: CDR1 DFQATT, CDR2 SNEGSKA (reference sequence). The CDR3 length is 13 residues. CDR3 loop: CSATTRRAYEQFF. The CDR3 DNA follows: TGCAGTGCTACTACCAGACGCGCTTATGAGCAGTTCTTC.

This clonotype appeared a few times. The chain combines TRBV27 with TRBJ2-1, with 10 bases fitting TRBD1. This CDR3 is 15 amino acids long. Trimming took 3 bases from V and 3 from J; bases not matched to a gene: 2. CDR1 and CDR2 (germline): MNHEY, SMNVEV (reference sequence). DNA of the CDR3: TGTGCCAGCAGTTTCCGGGACAGGGGCTACAATGAGCAGTTCTTC. Translation gives CASSFRDRGYNEQFF.

The chain joins TRBV20-1 to TRBJ2-3; TRBD1 might be the D (6 bases). The V gene's germline CDR1 is DFQATT and CDR2 SNEGSKA (reference sequence). The germline V and J ends were trimmed by 3 bases and 2 bases, with 15 bases remaining between them. The CDR3 length is 15 residues. CDR3 DNA sequence: TGCAGTGCTAGTGAAGGTGGGGGCCCCACAGATACGCAGTATTTT. As protein: CSASEGGGPTDTQYF.

This clonotype has just one count. The V and J genes are TRBV20-1 and TRBJ1-5; the D gene is possibly TRBD1 (5 bases). The ends were cut back, 6 bases at V and 0 bases at J, with 12 bases in the middle. This CDR3 comprises 14 residues. In germline, CDR1 is DFQATT, CDR2 SNEGSKA (reference sequence). The CDR3 reads CSAGDSPSNQPQHF. CDR3 DNA sequence: TGCAGTGCGGGGGACTCTCCTAGCAATCAGCCCCAGCATTTT.

The chain recombines TRBV7-9 with TRBJ2-4; TRBD1 is a possible D gene (5 bases). This CDR3 is built from 14 residues. The V and J ends lost 0 bases and 8 bases respectively, with 11 bases between them. Germline V gene lookup returns CDR1 SEHNR and CDR2 FQNEAQ (reference sequence). The CDR3 sequence is CASSLADSFYIQYF. CDR3 in DNA: TGTGCCAGCAGCTTAGCCGACAGTTTTTACATTCAGTACTTC.

This chain joins TRBV29-1 and TRBJ2-5, with D unclear. This CDR3 comprises 12 residues. The germline gives CDR1 SQVTM, CDR2 ANQGSEA. V lost 4 bases to trimming and J lost 5 bases, with 11 bases between them. For the CDR3, the DNA is TGCAGCGTTGGCGCGCAACGGGAGACCCAGTACTTC. Its translation is CSVGAQRETQYF.

The chain uses TRBV6-5 and TRBJ2-1; D ambiguous. This CDR3 has 15 residues. Germline values: CDR1 MNHEY, CDR2 SVGAGI. The V and J ends lost 6 bases and 0 bases respectively, with 12 bases between them. DNA for the CDR3: TGTGCCAGCAGCCCACGACCAAACTCCTACAATGAGCAGTTCTTC. It translates to CASSPRPNSYNEQFF.

This sequence joins TRBV14 and TRBJ1-6; a weak D match, TRBD1 (6 bases). The CDR3 totals 13 residues. Germline V gene lookup returns CDR1 SGHDN and CDR2 FVKESK. V was cut by 1 base and J by 10 bases, with 8 bases left in between. The chain's CDR3 is CASSQVRGSPLHF. The CDR3 nucleotides read TGTGCCAGCAGCCAAGTCAGGGGATCACCCCTCCACTTT.

The V call is TRBV7-9, the J call TRBJ1-2; TRBD1 might be the D (6 bases). Germline V gives CDR1 SEHNR, CDR2 FQNEAQ (reference sequence). The V gene lost 2 bases and the J gene lost 7 bases, with 14 bases spanning the gap. This CDR3 has 14 residues. This chain's CDR3 is CASSLMAGDGGYTF. Here the CDR3 DNA reads TGTGCCAGCAGCTTAATGGCAGGGGACGGTGGCTACACCTTC.

This chain links TRBV7-9 with TRBJ2-7, with a tentative D call TRBD2 (5 bases). The CDR3 runs to 15 residues. Per the germline V gene, CDR1 is SEHNR and CDR2 is FQNEAQ (reference sequence). Between the trimmed V and J ends, which lost 0 bases and 5 bases, there was a span of 14 bases. The CDR3 sequence: CASSLAAGSGDEQYF. In nucleotides, the CDR3 is TGTGCCAGCAGCTTAGCGGCGGGTTCCGGGGACGAGCAGTACTTC.

The V gene is TRBV20-1, the J gene TRBJ1-1, with TRBD1 matching 10 bases. V lost 0 bases to trimming and J lost 0 bases; unmatched junction nucleotides: 7. The CDR3 covers 17 residues. CDR1 and CDR2 (germline): DFQATT, SNEGSKA (reference sequence). CDR3 in DNA: TGCAGTGCTAGAGATCCCCTCGGACAGGGGGTGAACACTGAAGCTTTCTTT. The encoded protein is CSARDPLGQGVNTEAFF.

This sequence joins TRBV7-2 and TRBJ1-1; maybe TRBD1 (5 bases). Germline-derived CDR1 and CDR2 are SGHTA and FQGNSA. The germline V and J ends were trimmed by 2 bases and 5 bases, with 12 bases remaining between them. CDR3 size: 14 residues. CDR3: CASSLQGPVTEAFF. CDR3 nucleotides: TGTGCCAGCAGCTTACAGGGTCCGGTAACTGAAGCTTTCTTT.

This clonotype was detected only a few times. The V and J genes are TRBV27 and TRBJ2-1; D may be TRBD1 (5 bases). Germline loops: CDR1 MNHEY, CDR2 SMNVEV (reference sequence). V lost 8 bases and J 3 bases, leaving 11 bases between the germline ends. The CDR3 length is 13 residues. CDR3 amino acids: CASHRSDYNEQFF. The CDR3 coding sequence is TGTGCCAGCCACAGGTCCGACTACAATGAGCAGTTCTTC.

The genes are TRBV30 and TRBJ2-5; TRBD1 might be the D (6 bases). The J call could be wrong; TRBJ2-7 is a better fit for the DNA end. The germline CDR1 and CDR2 sequences are GTSNPN and SVGIG (reference sequence). The CDR3 consists of 15 residues. CDR3: CAWSGGHGAIYEQYF. For the CDR3, the DNA is TGTGCCTGGAGTGGGGGACACGGGGCGATCTACGAGCAGTACTTC.

This clonotype has just a few counts. The chain is built from TRBV6-6 and TRBJ2-3; D tentatively reads TRBD1 or TRBD2 (5 bases each). The germline V and J ends were trimmed by 6 bases and 4 bases, with 11 bases remaining between them. The CDR3 runs 13 residues. CDR1 and CDR2 (germline): MNHNY, SVGAGI (reference sequence). The CDR3 is CASRGTESDTQYF. DNA for the CDR3: TGTGCCAGCAGGGGGACCGAGTCAGATACGCAGTATTTT.

The chain uses TRBV29-1 and TRBJ1-1; 7 nucleotides align to TRBD1. The J segment lost 6 bases and the V segment lost 2 bases, leaving 6 bases of the junction unmatched. Germline lookup yields CDR1 SQVTM and CDR2 ANQGSEA. CDR3 length: 13 amino acids. The CDR3 here is CSVESRQGSEAFF. In DNA form, the CDR3 reads TGCAGCGTTGAATCGCGACAGGGTTCTGAAGCTTTCTTT.

The CDR3 region has the DNA TGTGCCAGCAGCCCTATTCTAACCGGGAGCACTGAAGCTTTCTTT. Protein: CASSPILTGSTEAFF. The chain employs TRBV13 and TRBJ1-1, with D hard to call. CDR3 size: 15 residues. Per the germline V gene, CDR1 is PRHDT and CDR2 is FYEKMQ (reference sequence). V was clipped by 5 bases and J by 4 bases, with 17 bases between them.

This clonotype showed up just a few times. The V gene is TRBV4-3, the J gene TRBJ2-1; D may be TRBD1 (6 bases). Germline V gene lookup returns CDR1 LGHNA and CDR2 YSLEER. Trimming shortened V by 0 bases and J by 3 bases, and 12 bases separated the two germline ends. The CDR3 consists of 16 residues. CDR3 residues: CASSQDRGAHYNEQFF. The CDR3, as DNA: TGCGCCAGCAGCCAAGACAGGGGCGCTCACTACAATGAGCAGTTCTTC.